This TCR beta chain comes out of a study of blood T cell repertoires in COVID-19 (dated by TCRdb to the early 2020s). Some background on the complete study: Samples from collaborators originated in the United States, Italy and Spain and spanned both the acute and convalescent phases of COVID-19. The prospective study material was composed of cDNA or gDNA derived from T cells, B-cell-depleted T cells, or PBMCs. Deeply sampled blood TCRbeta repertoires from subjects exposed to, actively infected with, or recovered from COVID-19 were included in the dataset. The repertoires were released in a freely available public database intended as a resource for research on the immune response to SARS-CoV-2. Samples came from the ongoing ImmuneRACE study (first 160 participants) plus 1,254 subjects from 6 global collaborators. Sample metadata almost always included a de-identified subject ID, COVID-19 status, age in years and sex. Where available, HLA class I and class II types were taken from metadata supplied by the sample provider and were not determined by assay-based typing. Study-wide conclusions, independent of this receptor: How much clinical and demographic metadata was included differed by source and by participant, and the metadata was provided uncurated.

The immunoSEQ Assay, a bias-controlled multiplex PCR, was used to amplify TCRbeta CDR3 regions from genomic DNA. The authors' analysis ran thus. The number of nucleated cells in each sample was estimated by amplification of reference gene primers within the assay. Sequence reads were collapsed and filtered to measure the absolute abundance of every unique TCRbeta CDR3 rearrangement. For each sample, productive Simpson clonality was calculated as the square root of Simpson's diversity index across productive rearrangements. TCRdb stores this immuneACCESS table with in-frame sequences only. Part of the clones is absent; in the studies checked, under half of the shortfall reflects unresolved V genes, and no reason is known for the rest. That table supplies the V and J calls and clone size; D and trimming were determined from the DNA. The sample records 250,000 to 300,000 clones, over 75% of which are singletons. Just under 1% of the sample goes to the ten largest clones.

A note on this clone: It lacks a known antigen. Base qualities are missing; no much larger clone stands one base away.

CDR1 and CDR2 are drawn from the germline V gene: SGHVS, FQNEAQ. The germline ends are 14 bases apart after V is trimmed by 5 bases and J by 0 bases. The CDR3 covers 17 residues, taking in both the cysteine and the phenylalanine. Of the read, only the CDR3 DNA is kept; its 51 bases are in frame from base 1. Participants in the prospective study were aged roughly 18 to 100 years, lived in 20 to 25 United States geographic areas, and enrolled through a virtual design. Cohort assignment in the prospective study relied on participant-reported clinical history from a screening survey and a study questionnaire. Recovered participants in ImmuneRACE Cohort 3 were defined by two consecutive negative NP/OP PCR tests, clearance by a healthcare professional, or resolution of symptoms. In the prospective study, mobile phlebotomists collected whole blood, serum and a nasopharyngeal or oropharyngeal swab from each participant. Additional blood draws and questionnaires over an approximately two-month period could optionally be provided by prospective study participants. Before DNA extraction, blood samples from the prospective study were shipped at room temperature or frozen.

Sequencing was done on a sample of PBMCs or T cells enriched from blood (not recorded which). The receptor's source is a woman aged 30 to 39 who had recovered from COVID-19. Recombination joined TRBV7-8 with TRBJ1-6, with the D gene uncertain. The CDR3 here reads CASSTLVANSYNSPLHF. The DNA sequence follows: TGTGCCAGCAGCACCCTCGTGGCCAACTCCTATAATTCACCCCTCCACTTT.